Listed below are T cell receptor beta chains from one sample, sequenced in a study of shared clonotypes between healthy human individuals. Sequencing used immunoSEQ multiplex PCR; TCRdb keeps in-frame clones, though not all of them. Of nearly 2 million clones detected, approximately 94% appear once; the ten largest clones hold approximately 1%. The sequencing input was naive CD8+ T cells sorted from blood. These receptor sequences come from a young man in good health. The CDR3 runs from the conserved cysteine through the conserved F or W. A D gene is named only where the DNA matches it firmly. Some rows have no size entry. The others give once, few or many, or a class for an expanded clone.

CDR3nt: TGTGCCAGCAGCCCGAATACCCACAATGAGCAGTTCTTC; CDR3aa: CASSPNTHNEQFF; d_gene: NA; j_gene: TRBJ2-1; v_gene: TRBV7-9; abundance: once
CDR3nt: TGTGCCAGCAGTTATTTCGAAGGGAACTCACCCCTCCACTTT; CDR3aa: CASSYFEGNSPLHF; d_gene: NA; j_gene: TRBJ1-6; v_gene: TRBV6-5; abundance: NA
CDR3nt: TGTGCCAGCAGTTTTTATGCAGGGGGCAATGAGCAGTTCTTC; CDR3aa: CASSFYAGGNEQFF; d_gene: TRBD1; j_gene: TRBJ2-1; v_gene: TRBV27; abundance: NA
CDR3nt: TGTGCCAGCAGCTTCGGGGACTCCTACGAGCAGTACTTC; CDR3aa: CASSFGDSYEQYF; d_gene: NA; j_gene: TRBJ2-7; v_gene: TRBV5-6; abundance: NA
CDR3nt: TGTGCCAGCAGTTTGTCTGGGTTGGGGATGTATAATTCACCCCTCCACTTT; CDR3aa: CASSLSGLGMYNSPLHF; d_gene: NA; j_gene: TRBJ1-6; v_gene: TRBV28; abundance: NA
CDR3nt: TGTGCCAGCAGTACGCCCCTGGACTACAATGAGCAGTTCTTC; CDR3aa: CASSTPLDYNEQFF; d_gene: NA; j_gene: TRBJ2-1; v_gene: TRBV2; abundance: NA
CDR3nt: TGTGCCAGCAGTTTCAATCACCTCAATGAGCAGTTCTTC; CDR3aa: CASSFNHLNEQFF; d_gene: NA; j_gene: TRBJ2-1; v_gene: TRBV27; abundance: once
CDR3nt: TGTGCCAGCAGCCGGGCCGAAGCCGCTCCGCAGTATTTT; CDR3aa: CASSRAEAAPQYF; d_gene: NA; j_gene: TRBJ2-3; v_gene: TRBV6-1; abundance: NA
CDR3nt: TGTGCCAGCAGCTTCCACACAGGGGGCATGAACACTGAAGCTTTCTTT; CDR3aa: CASSFHTGGMNTEAFF; d_gene: TRBD1; j_gene: TRBJ1-1; v_gene: TRBV7-9; abundance: NA
CDR3nt: TGTGCCTGGATGGATTCGAGTACGCTAGCGGGAGCCCACGAGCAGTACTTC; CDR3aa: CAWMDSSTLAGAHEQYF; d_gene: TRBD2; j_gene: TRBJ2-7; v_gene: TRBV30; abundance: NA
CDR3nt: TGTGCCAGCAGCTTAGAACAGGGAACTAATGAAAAACTGTTTTTT; CDR3aa: CASSLEQGTNEKLFF; d_gene: NA; j_gene: TRBJ1-4; v_gene: TRBV7-9; abundance: NA
CDR3nt: TGCAGCGTTGGTGCGGGAGGGGATTACAATGAGCAGTTCTTC; CDR3aa: CSVGAGGDYNEQFF; d_gene: TRBD2; j_gene: TRBJ2-1; v_gene: TRBV29-1; abundance: NA
CDR3nt: TGTGCCAGTAGTATGGTGGGGACTAGGGGAGATGAGCAGTTCTTC; CDR3aa: CASSMVGTRGDEQFF; d_gene: TRBD2; j_gene: TRBJ2-1; v_gene: TRBV19; abundance: once
CDR3nt: TGTGCCAGCAGCTTAACTTCTCCAGGGTCCAACTATGGCTACACCTTC; CDR3aa: CASSLTSPGSNYGYTF; d_gene: NA; j_gene: TRBJ1-2; v_gene: TRBV7-8; abundance: NA
CDR3nt: TGTGCCAGCAGTTACGAGGGGTTCTACGAGCAGTACTTC; CDR3aa: CASSYEGFYEQYF; d_gene: NA; j_gene: TRBJ2-7; v_gene: TRBV6-5; abundance: NA
CDR3nt: TGTGCCAGCAGCTTAGTGGACAGGGGTTATGGCTACACCTTC; CDR3aa: CASSLVDRGYGYTF; d_gene: TRBD1; j_gene: TRBJ1-2; v_gene: TRBV7-9; abundance: few
CDR3nt: TGCAGCGTTTATAACCCGGGACGAGACGAGCAGTACTTC; CDR3aa: CSVYNPGRDEQYF; d_gene: NA; j_gene: TRBJ2-7; v_gene: TRBV29-1; abundance: NA
CDR3nt: TGTGCCAGCAGCTACGGACTAGCGGGCACCTACAATGAGCAGTTCTTC; CDR3aa: CASSYGLAGTYNEQFF; d_gene: TRBD2; j_gene: TRBJ2-1; v_gene: TRBV7-8; abundance: NA
CDR3nt: TGCGCCAGCAGCTTGAGAGACGGTAGCACAGATACGCAGTATTTT; CDR3aa: CASSLRDGSTDTQYF; d_gene: NA; j_gene: TRBJ2-3; v_gene: TRBV5-1; abundance: NA
CDR3nt: TGCGCCAGCAGCTTGGGGCTAGCGGGGCCAGATACGCAGTATTTT; CDR3aa: CASSLGLAGPDTQYF; d_gene: TRBD2; j_gene: TRBJ2-3; v_gene: TRBV5-1; abundance: NA
CDR3nt: TGTGCTAGCAGCCCCATATTGGGGGGATTTTTTCACGAGCAGTACTTC; CDR3aa: CASSPILGGFFHEQYF; d_gene: NA; j_gene: TRBJ2-7; v_gene: TRBV7-7; abundance: NA
CDR3nt: TGTGCCAGCAGTGAAGGGGCAGGTTTGAATCAGCCCCAGCATTTT; CDR3aa: CASSEGAGLNQPQHF; d_gene: NA; j_gene: TRBJ1-5; v_gene: TRBV6-1; abundance: few
CDR3nt: TGTGCCAGCAGCGTCTCGGGGGGAGCGGGAGGCGACGAGCAGTACTTC; CDR3aa: CASSVSGGAGGDEQYF; d_gene: TRBD2; j_gene: TRBJ2-7; v_gene: TRBV9; abundance: NA
CDR3nt: TGTGCCAGCAGTTACTCGACAGGGCAGAACACTGAAGCTTTCTTT; CDR3aa: CASSYSTGQNTEAFF; d_gene: TRBD1; j_gene: TRBJ1-1; v_gene: TRBV6-6; abundance: once
CDR3nt: TGTGCCAGTAGCCCGGGACTAGCATTCCACGAGCAGTACTTC; CDR3aa: CASSPGLAFHEQYF; d_gene: TRBD2; j_gene: TRBJ2-7; v_gene: TRBV19; abundance: NA
CDR3nt: TGCGCCAGCAGCCAAGATCTGGTGTTCTACGAGCAGTACTTC; CDR3aa: CASSQDLVFYEQYF; d_gene: NA; j_gene: TRBJ2-7; v_gene: TRBV4-1; abundance: NA
CDR3nt: TGTGCCAGCAGAAGGGGACAGGTCTTCAATCAGCCCCAGCATTTT; CDR3aa: CASRRGQVFNQPQHF; d_gene: TRBD1; j_gene: TRBJ1-5; v_gene: TRBV28; abundance: once
CDR3nt: TGTGCCAGCAGCTTAGAACTAGCGGCACCCTCCGAGACCCAGTACTTC; CDR3aa: CASSLELAAPSETQYF; d_gene: TRBD2; j_gene: TRBJ2-5; v_gene: TRBV13; abundance: NA
CDR3nt: NA; CDR3aa: CASSTSAHVLVGSYEQYF; d_gene: NA; j_gene: TRBJ2-7; v_gene: TRBV5-8; abundance: NA
CDR3nt: TGTGCCAGCAGTGGCAGGGGAGTAATCACCGGGGAGCTGTTTTTT; CDR3aa: CASSGRGVITGELFF; d_gene: NA; j_gene: TRBJ2-2; v_gene: TRBV6-6; abundance: NA
CDR3nt: TGTGCCAGCAGTGGACAGGGGCACTCACCCTCTGGGGCCAACGTCCTGACTTTC; CDR3aa: CASSGQGHSPSGANVLTF; d_gene: TRBD1; j_gene: TRBJ2-6; v_gene: TRBV25-1; abundance: NA
CDR3nt: TGTGCCAGCAGCTGGAACAGGGTAACTAATGAAAAACTGTTTTTT; CDR3aa: CASSWNRVTNEKLFF; d_gene: NA; j_gene: TRBJ1-4; v_gene: TRBV7-9; abundance: NA
CDR3nt: TGTGCCACCAGTTCCAGGGGCTCCTATAATTCACCCCTCCACTTT; CDR3aa: CATSSRGSYNSPLHF; d_gene: NA; j_gene: TRBJ1-6; v_gene: TRBV15; abundance: NA
CDR3nt: TGTGCCAGCAGTTTGGCCCCGGCTTGGGATGAGCAGTTCTTC; CDR3aa: CASSLAPAWDEQFF; d_gene: NA; j_gene: TRBJ2-1; v_gene: TRBV27; abundance: NA
CDR3nt: TGTGCCAGTAGTACCTGGACAGGGGAGAGGTACGAGCAGTACTTC; CDR3aa: CASSTWTGERYEQYF; d_gene: TRBD1; j_gene: TRBJ2-7; v_gene: TRBV19; abundance: once
CDR3nt: TGTGCCAGCAGCTTAGGGGAATACCTGAACACCGGGGAGCTGTTTTTT; CDR3aa: CASSLGEYLNTGELFF; d_gene: NA; j_gene: TRBJ2-2; v_gene: TRBV7-9; abundance: NA
CDR3nt: TGTGCCAGCAGCCGGACAGTCTACGAGCAGTACTTC; CDR3aa: CASSRTVYEQYF; d_gene: NA; j_gene: TRBJ2-7; v_gene: TRBV6-1; abundance: NA
CDR3nt: TGTGCCAGCAGTTGGGGGGGATACGATAATTCACCCCTCCACTTT; CDR3aa: CASSWGGYDNSPLHF; d_gene: NA; j_gene: TRBJ1-6; v_gene: TRBV28; abundance: NA
CDR3nt: TGTGCCAGCAGTTTTAGTATCTTCTCTGGGGCCAACGTCCTGACTTTC; CDR3aa: CASSFSIFSGANVLTF; d_gene: NA; j_gene: TRBJ2-6; v_gene: TRBV27; abundance: NA
CDR3nt: TGTGCCAGCAGCTCCACCGGGGGTTCCTCCTACGAGCAGTACTTC; CDR3aa: CASSSTGGSSYEQYF; d_gene: NA; j_gene: TRBJ2-7; v_gene: TRBV7-9; abundance: NA
CDR3nt: TGTGCCAGCAGCTTTGAAAGCGGATGGAACACCGGGGAGCTGTTTTTT; CDR3aa: CASSFESGWNTGELFF; d_gene: NA; j_gene: TRBJ2-2; v_gene: TRBV11-2; abundance: NA
CDR3nt: TGTGCCAGCAGCTTGGAGGCAGGGGGTTTGTTTAACTATGGCTACACCTTC; CDR3aa: CASSLEAGGLFNYGYTF; d_gene: TRBD1; j_gene: TRBJ1-2; v_gene: TRBV5-6; abundance: NA
CDR3nt: TGCGCCAGCAGCCAAGAGGTCAGCCACGAGCAGTACTTC; CDR3aa: CASSQEVSHEQYF; d_gene: NA; j_gene: TRBJ2-7; v_gene: TRBV4-1; abundance: NA
CDR3nt: TGCGCCAGGGAGACCCAGTACTTC; CDR3aa: CARETQYF; d_gene: NA; j_gene: TRBJ2-5; v_gene: TRBV23-1; abundance: NA
CDR3nt: TGCGCCAGCAGCCACACAGGGGACCTATACGAGCAGTACTTC; CDR3aa: CASSHTGDLYEQYF; d_gene: TRBD1; j_gene: TRBJ2-7; v_gene: TRBV4-1; abundance: NA
CDR3nt: TGTGCCAGCAGCGGGGGGGTCCCTGACACAGATACGCAGTATTTT; CDR3aa: CASSGGVPDTDTQYF; d_gene: NA; j_gene: TRBJ2-3; v_gene: TRBV9; abundance: NA
CDR3nt: TGTGCCAGCAGACTCCTAGCGGGGGGGCAAGAGACCCAGTACTTC; CDR3aa: CASRLLAGGQETQYF; d_gene: TRBD2; j_gene: TRBJ2-5; v_gene: TRBV27; abundance: NA
CDR3nt: TGTGCCAGCAGCCGAACGGGACAGGGGAATTCACCCCTCCACTTT; CDR3aa: CASSRTGQGNSPLHF; d_gene: TRBD1; j_gene: TRBJ1-6; v_gene: TRBV4-2; abundance: NA
CDR3nt: TGTGCCAGCAGCTCCCCCACCGACACTGAAGCTTTCTTT; CDR3aa: CASSSPTDTEAFF; d_gene: NA; j_gene: TRBJ1-1; v_gene: TRBV7-9; abundance: NA
CDR3nt: TGTGCCAGCAGTTTGGATTACACCGGGGAGCTGTTTTTT; CDR3aa: CASSLDYTGELFF; d_gene: NA; j_gene: TRBJ2-2; v_gene: TRBV28; abundance: few
CDR3nt: TGTGCCAGCAGTTTGGGGACAGGGATGAACTACGAGCAGTACTTC; CDR3aa: CASSLGTGMNYEQYF; d_gene: TRBD1; j_gene: TRBJ2-7; v_gene: TRBV7-9; abundance: NA
CDR3nt: TGTGCCAGCAGTGAAGTGCGGGGGGACACAGATACGCAGTATTTT; CDR3aa: CASSEVRGDTDTQYF; d_gene: TRBD2; j_gene: TRBJ2-3; v_gene: TRBV2; abundance: NA